This is a list of T cell receptor beta chains from one sample in a study of CD8 T cells in Susac syndrome. TCRdb reprocessed the immunoSEQ multiplex PCR reads with MiXCR, giving one entry per CDR3 protein. The sample records more than 65,000 distinct CDR3 sequences, 95% being singletons. The source material was CD8+ T cells from PBMCs. These receptors were taken from a human donor in good health. Both conserved end residues are part of each CDR3. A D gene is named only where the DNA matches it firmly. Rows may omit the clone size; those that give it use once, few, many or a size class.

V: TRBV29-1
D: -
size: -
J: TRBJ1-2
CDR3: CSDTGGGYGYTF
DNA: TGCAGCGATACGGGGGGGGGTTATGGCTACACCTTC

V: TRBV29-1
D: -
size: once
J: TRBJ1-1
CDR3: CSVEYNTPEAFF
DNA: TGCAGCGTTGAATATAATACTCCAGAAGCTTTCTTT

V: TRBV6-5
D: -
size: -
J: TRBJ2-1
CDR3: CASSLSGAYNEQFF
DNA: TGTGCCAGCAGCCTTTCAGGGGCCTACAATGAGCAGTTCTTC

V: TRBV2
D: -
size: once
J: TRBJ2-3
CDR3: CASSVWRSDPDTQYF
DNA: TGTGCCAGCAGTGTTTGGCGCAGCGATCCAGATACGCAGTATTTT

V: TRBV3-1
D: -
size: -
J: TRBJ2-1
CDR3: CASSQIAAGAYNEQFF
DNA: TGTGCCAGCAGCCAAATAGCTGCTGGGGCGTACAATGAGCAGTTCTTC

V: TRBV28
D: -
size: -
J: TRBJ2-1
CDR3: CASTPGAVDNEQFF
DNA: TGTGCCAGCACGCCCGGGGCCGTCGACAATGAGCAGTTCTTC

V: TRBV29-1
D: -
size: -
J: TRBJ2-1
CDR3: CSVSYNEQFF
DNA: TGCAGCGTTTCTTACAATGAGCAGTTCTTC

V: TRBV24-1
D: TRBD1
size: -
J: TRBJ2-6
CDR3: CATSDPLDRGETGANVLTF
DNA: TGTGCCACCAGTGACCCCTTGGACAGGGGAGAAACTGGGGCCAACGTCCTGACTTTC

V: TRBV27
D: -
size: few
J: TRBJ2-3
CDR3: CASSLSTDTQYF
DNA: TGTGCCAGCAGTCTCTCTACAGATACGCAGTATTTT

V: TRBV5-1
D: TRBD1
size: once
J: TRBJ2-1
CDR3: CASSHEDRGQDEQFF
DNA: TGCGCCAGCAGCCATGAGGACAGGGGGCAGGATGAGCAGTTCTTC

V: TRBV13
D: -
size: -
J: TRBJ2-3
CDR3: CASSLKGSSTDTQYF
DNA: TGTGCCAGCAGCTTAAAAGGGAGCAGCACAGATACGCAGTATTTT

V: TRBV29-1
D: TRBD2
size: -
J: TRBJ2-3
CDR3: CSVILAGLLDTQYF
DNA: TGCAGCGTTATCCTAGCGGGGCTTTTAGATACGCAGTATTTT

V: TRBV24-1
D: TRBD1
size: once
J: TRBJ2-1
CDR3: CATSDSGTGNYNEQFF
DNA: TGTGCCACCAGTGATTCCGGGACAGGGAATTACAATGAGCAGTTCTTC

V: TRBV4-3
D: -
size: -
J: TRBJ2-3
CDR3: CASSQVTRHTDTQYF
DNA: TGCGCCAGCAGCCAAGTCACCAGACACACAGATACGCAGTATTTT

V: TRBV9
D: -
size: -
J: TRBJ2-6
CDR3: CASSGRGSGANVLTF
DNA: TGTGCCAGCAGTGGCCGAGGGTCTGGGGCCAACGTCCTGACTTTC

V: TRBV7-6
D: TRBD1
size: -
J: TRBJ1-1
CDR3: CASSAYRGTGTEAFF
DNA: TGTGCCAGCAGCGCCTACAGGGGAACGGGGACTGAAGCTTTCTTT

V: TRBV7-8
D: -
size: -
J: TRBJ2-5
CDR3: CASSFRSGNFLETQYF
DNA: TGTGCCAGCAGCTTCCGATCGGGGAATTTCCTAGAGACCCAGTACTTC

V: TRBV7-9
D: -
size: -
J: TRBJ1-5
CDR3: CASSGWDVNQPQHF
DNA: TGTGCCAGCAGCGGATGGGACGTAAATCAGCCCCAGCATTTT

V: TRBV5-1
D: -
size: -
J: TRBJ2-2
CDR3: CASSLEGFTGELFF
DNA: TGCGCCAGCAGCTTAGAAGGGTTCACCGGGGAGCTGTTTTTT

V: TRBV7-9
D: -
size: once
J: TRBJ1-1
CDR3: CASSVNSMNTEAFF
DNA: TGTGCCAGCAGCGTGAACAGCATGAACACTGAAGCTTTCTTT

V: TRBV24-1
D: -
size: -
J: TRBJ1-4
CDR3: CATSAHLGVESEKLFF
DNA: TGTGCCACCAGTGCCCACCTAGGGGTGGAAAGCGAAAAACTGTTTTTT

V: TRBV6-2/TRBV6-3
D: -
size: -
J: TRBJ2-1
CDR3: CASSYSIRGRKFF
DNA: TGTGCCAGCAGTTACTCGATTCGGGGCAGGAAGTTCTTC

V: TRBV14
D: TRBD2
size: -
J: TRBJ2-1
CDR3: CASSQDRAGGPRTLNEQFF
DNA: TGTGCCAGCAGCCAAGATAGAGCGGGGGGCCCCCGAACCCTCAATGAGCAGTTCTTC

V: TRBV29-1
D: -
size: -
J: TRBJ1-1
CDR3: CSVEREWDTEAFF
DNA: TGCAGCGTTGAAAGGGAGTGGGACACTGAAGCTTTCTTT

V: TRBV19
D: -
size: -
J: TRBJ1-5
CDR3: CASSIVEGEAQHF
DNA: TGTGCCAGTAGTATCGTGGAAGGGGAAGCCCAGCATTTT

V: TRBV9
D: -
size: once
J: TRBJ2-6
CDR3: CASSASGSGANVLTF
DNA: TGTGCCAGCAGCGCCAGCGGCTCTGGGGCCAACGTCCTGACTTTC

V: TRBV13
D: -
size: -
J: TRBJ1-3
CDR3: CASSLTGDSGNTIYF
DNA: TGTGCCAGCAGCTTGACAGGAGACTCTGGAAACACCATATATTTT